The rows below give T cell receptor beta chains drawn from one sample of a study of blood T cell repertoires in COVID-19. Clones were sequenced by immunoSEQ multiplex PCR, and TCRdb holds only the in-frame ones, with some missing. The table shows roughly 700,000 clones, with just under 90% occurring only once. The sample consisted of peripheral blood. These receptors all stem from a woman aged 18-30 years with acute or convalescent COVID-19. Both conserved end residues are part of each CDR3. A D gene is named only where the DNA matches it firmly. Clone size appears in some rows only: once, few, many, or a class for an expanded clone.

d_call,j_call,clone_size,v_call,cdr3_aa,cdr3_nt
-,TRBJ2-7,-,TRBV15,CATRGGQLPYEQYF,TGTGCCACCAGGGGCGGACAGTTACCCTACGAGCAGTACTTC
-,TRBJ1-4,-,TRBV5-1,CASSSGGAYEKLFF,TGCGCCAGCAGCTCCGGGGGGGCCTATGAAAAACTGTTTTTT
-,TRBJ1-5,-,TRBV12-3/TRBV12-4,CASSIRGQPQHF,TGTGCCAGCAGTATAAGGGGGCAGCCCCAGCATTTT
-,TRBJ1-1,-,TRBV4-1,CASSLLRAGSTEAFF,TGCGCCAGCAGCCTCCTGAGGGCCGGGAGCACTGAAGCTTTCTTT
-,TRBJ1-1,-,TRBV10-3,CAITEQGNTEAFF,TGTGCCATCACGGAACAGGGAAACACTGAAGCTTTCTTT
-,TRBJ2-7,-,TRBV5-5,CASSLYAGSTYEQYF,TGTGCCAGCAGCCTCTATGCGGGGTCCACCTACGAGCAGTACTTC
-,TRBJ2-3,-,TRBV2,CASSRETSTSTDTQYF,TGTGCCAGCAGCCGCGAGACTAGTACCAGCACAGATACGCAGTATTTT
TRBD1,TRBJ1-5,-,TRBV28,CASTILQGASRNQPQHF,TGTGCCAGCACCATATTACAGGGGGCATCCCGCAATCAGCCCCAGCATTTT
-,TRBJ2-2,-,TRBV6-4,CASSDGTLHTGELFF,TGTGCCAGCAGTGATGGGACTCTTCACACCGGGGAGCTGTTTTTT
TRBD2,TRBJ2-2,-,TRBV7-2,CASSFSSGGALGELFF,TGTGCCAGCAGCTTTTCAAGCGGGGGGGCGCTTGGGGAGCTGTTTTTT
-,TRBJ2-3,-,TRBV11-2,CASKGGGTDTQYF,TGTGCCAGTAAAGGGGGGGGGACAGATACGCAGTATTTT
-,TRBJ2-1,-,TRBV6-5,CASTAVSSYNEQFF,TGTGCCAGCACGGCGGTGAGCTCCTACAATGAGCAGTTCTTC
TRBD2,TRBJ2-5,-,TRBV5-4,CASKPKGAGKETQYF,TGTGCCAGCAAACCAAAGGGAGCGGGGAAAGAGACCCAGTACTTC
TRBD2,TRBJ2-3,-,TRBV4-2,CASSLSPEAGETDTQYF,TGTGCCAGCAGCCTTAGTCCAGAAGCGGGGGAGACAGATACGCAGTATTTT
TRBD1,TRBJ1-4,-,TRBV6-2/TRBV6-3,CASSSGQGATNEKLFF,TGTGCCAGCAGTTCCGGACAGGGAGCAACTAATGAAAAACTGTTTTTT
-,TRBJ1-2,-,TRBV4-1,CASSQELLQDLEGYTF,TGCGCCAGCAGCCAAGAGCTTCTGCAGGATCTGGAAGGCTACACCTTC
TRBD1,TRBJ1-1,-,TRBV7-9,CASSWGQGMMTEAFF,TGTGCCAGCAGCTGGGGACAGGGGATGATGACTGAAGCTTTCTTT
-,TRBJ2-2,-,TRBV4-1,CASSQDWGGLNTGELFF,TGCGCCAGCAGCCAAGATTGGGGCGGATTGAACACCGGGGAGCTGTTTTTT
TRBD2,TRBJ2-5,once,TRBV6-6,CASSVASGDQETQYF,TGTGCCAGCAGTGTGGCTAGCGGGGACCAAGAGACCCAGTACTTC
TRBD1,TRBJ2-2,-,TRBV5-4,CASSYADRAGELFF,TGTGCCAGCAGCTACGCGGACAGGGCCGGGGAGCTGTTTTTT